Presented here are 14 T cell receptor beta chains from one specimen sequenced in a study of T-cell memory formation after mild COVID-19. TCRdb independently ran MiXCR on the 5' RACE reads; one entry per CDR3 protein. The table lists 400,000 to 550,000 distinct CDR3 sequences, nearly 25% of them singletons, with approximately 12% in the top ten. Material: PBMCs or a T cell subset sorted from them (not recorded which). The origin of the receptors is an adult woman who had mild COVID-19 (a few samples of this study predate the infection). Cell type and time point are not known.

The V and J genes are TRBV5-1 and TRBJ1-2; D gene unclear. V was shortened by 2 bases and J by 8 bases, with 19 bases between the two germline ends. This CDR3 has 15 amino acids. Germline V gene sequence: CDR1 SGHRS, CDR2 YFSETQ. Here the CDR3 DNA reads TGCGCCAGCAGCTTAGACGGCAGCGGTCTGGGGGGCTACACCTTC. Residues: CASSLDGSGLGGYTF.

CDR3 DNA sequence: TGTGCCAGTAGTCTGAAACAGATACAGGGGCAGATGTCCTACGAGCAGTACTTC. It specifies CASSLKQIQGQMSYEQYF. The J gene is TRBJ2-7, the V gene TRBV19; 7 bases are shared with TRBD1. The CDR3 totals 18 residues. J gave up 1 base and V 5 bases, and 17 bases lay outside the gene matches. Germline-derived CDR1 and CDR2 are LNHDA and SQIVND (reference sequence).

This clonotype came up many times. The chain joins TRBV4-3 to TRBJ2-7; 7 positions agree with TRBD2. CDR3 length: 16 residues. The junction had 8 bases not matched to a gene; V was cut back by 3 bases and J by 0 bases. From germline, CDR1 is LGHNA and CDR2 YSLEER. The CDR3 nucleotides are TGCGCCAGCAGCCAGGGGATAGCGGGCCTCTCCTACGAGCAGTACTTC. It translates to CASSQGIAGLSYEQYF.

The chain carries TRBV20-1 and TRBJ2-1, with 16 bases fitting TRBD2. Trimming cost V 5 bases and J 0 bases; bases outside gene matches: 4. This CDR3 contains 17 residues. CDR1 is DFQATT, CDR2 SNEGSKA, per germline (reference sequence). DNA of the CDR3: TGCAGTGCTGAGGGACTAGCGGGAGGGAGCTCCTACAATGAGCAGTTCTTC. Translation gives CSAEGLAGGSSYNEQFF.

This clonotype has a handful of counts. The CDR3 sequence: CASSPQVDKTRFSSNQPQHF. The CDR3 DNA follows: TGTGCCAGCAGTCCCCAGGTAGACAAGACGCGATTTTCGAGCAATCAGCCCCAGCATTTT. The chain combines TRBV6-1 with TRBJ1-5; D remains unclear. CDR3 length: 20 amino acids. V lost 5 bases and J lost 1, with 27 bases in between. Germline lookup yields CDR1 MNHNS and CDR2 SASEGT.

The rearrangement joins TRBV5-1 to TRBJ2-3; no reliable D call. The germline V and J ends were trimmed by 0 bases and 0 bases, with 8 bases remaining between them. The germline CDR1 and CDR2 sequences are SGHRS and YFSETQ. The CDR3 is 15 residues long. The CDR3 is CASSLGTVSTDTQYF. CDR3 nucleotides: TGCGCCAGCAGCTTGGGAACCGTAAGCACAGATACGCAGTATTTT.

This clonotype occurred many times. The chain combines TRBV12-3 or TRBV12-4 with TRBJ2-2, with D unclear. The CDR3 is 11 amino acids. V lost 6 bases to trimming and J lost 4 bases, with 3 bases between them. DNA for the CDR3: TGTGCCAGCAGGCTCACCGGGGAGCTGTTTTTT. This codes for CASRLTGELFF.

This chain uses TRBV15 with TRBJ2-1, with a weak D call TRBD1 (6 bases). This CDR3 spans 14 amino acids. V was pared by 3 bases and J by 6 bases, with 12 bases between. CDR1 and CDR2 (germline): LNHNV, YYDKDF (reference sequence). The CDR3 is CATSSGRGSNEQFF. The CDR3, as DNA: TGTGCCACCAGCAGTGGCAGGGGTTCCAATGAGCAGTTCTTC.

CDR3 protein: CASSSNEPGRYNQPQHF. The CDR3 coding sequence is TGTGCCAGCAGCTCAAATGAACCGGGACGGTACAATCAGCCCCAGCATTTT. The chain recombines TRBV5-6 with TRBJ1-5; maybe TRBD1 (5 bases). The germline V gene has CDR1 SGHDT and CDR2 YYEEEE. The CDR3 runs 17 residues. V dropped 3 bases and J dropped 3 bases, with 19 bases sitting between them.

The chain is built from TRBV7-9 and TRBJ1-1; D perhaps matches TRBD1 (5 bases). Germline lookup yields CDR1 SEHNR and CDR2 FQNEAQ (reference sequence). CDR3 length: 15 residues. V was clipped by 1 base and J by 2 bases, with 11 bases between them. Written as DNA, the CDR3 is TGTGCCAGCAGCTTAGAGGCAGGGTACAACACTGAAGCTTTCTTT. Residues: CASSLEAGYNTEAFF. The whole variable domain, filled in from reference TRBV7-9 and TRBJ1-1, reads DTGVSQNPRHKITKRGQNVTFRCDPISEHNRLYWYRQTLGQGPEFLTYFQNEAQLEKSRLLSDRFSAERPKGSFSTLEIQRTEQGDSAMYLCASSLEAGYNTEAFFGQGTRLTVV.

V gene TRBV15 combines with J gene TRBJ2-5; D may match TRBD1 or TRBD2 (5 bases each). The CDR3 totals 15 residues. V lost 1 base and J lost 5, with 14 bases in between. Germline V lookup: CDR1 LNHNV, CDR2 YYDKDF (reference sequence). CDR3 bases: TGTGCCACCAGCAGAGTTGGGACCGCCGGGGAGACCCAGTACTTC. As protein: CATSRVGTAGETQYF.

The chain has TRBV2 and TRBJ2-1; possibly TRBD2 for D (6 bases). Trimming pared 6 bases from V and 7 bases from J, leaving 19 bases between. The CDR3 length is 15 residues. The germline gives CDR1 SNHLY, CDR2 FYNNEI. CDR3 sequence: CASSATRAAGNEQFF. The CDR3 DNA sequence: TGTGCCAGCAGCGCGACTAGGGCTGCTGGAAATGAGCAGTTCTTC.

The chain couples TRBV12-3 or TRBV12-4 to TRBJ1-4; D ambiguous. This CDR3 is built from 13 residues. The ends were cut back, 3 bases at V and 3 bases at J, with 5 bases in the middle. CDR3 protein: CASSLYPNEKLFF. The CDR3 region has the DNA TGTGCCAGCAGTTTGTATCCTAATGAAAAACTGTTTTTT.

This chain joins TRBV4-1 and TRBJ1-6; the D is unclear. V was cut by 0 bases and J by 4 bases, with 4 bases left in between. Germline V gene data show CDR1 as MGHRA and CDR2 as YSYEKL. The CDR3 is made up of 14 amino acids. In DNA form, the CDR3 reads TGCGCCAGCAGCCAAGAGGGGTATAATTCACCCCTCCACTTT. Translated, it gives CASSQEGYNSPLHF.